This entry describes one T cell receptor beta chain. Its antigen is as yet unknown. This sample is part of a study of post-analysis software for immune sequencing data. The study, taken as a whole, reports: Compared with controls, patients had more of five or six TRBV segments, including TRBV5-6, TRBV5-1 and TRBV20-1. Relative to controls, patients with multiple sclerosis showed significantly lower normalized Chao1 diversity.

Deletions cut 4 bases from V and 3 bases from J, with 11 bases between. The CDR3 has 14 residues. cDNA libraries for TCR beta contained unique molecular identifiers. MiXCR was run by TCRdb on the PCR reads, yielding one entry per CDR3 protein. This sample carries roughly 870,000 distinct CDR3 sequences, about 50% of them seen once, and the ten largest clones take about 4.5%. The TCR originated in a girl under 18 with multiple sclerosis. This chain connects TRBV12-3 or TRBV12-4 to TRBJ2-3; possible D gene TRBD2, 5 bases. Sequenced: blood. CDR3 bases: TGTGCCAGCAGTTACACTAGGGAAACAGATACGCAGTATTTT. Residues: CASSYTRETDTQYF.